This T cell receptor beta chain was found in a study of cytomegalovirus exposure and HLA in healthy donors. V was clipped by 4 bases and J by 0 bases; unmatched bases: 17. CDR3 length equals 20 residues. CDR1 MDHEN and CDR2 SYDVKM come from the germline V gene. Generated by immunoSEQ multiplex PCR, the TCRdb table keeps only in-frame clones and is missing some. The table lists 250,000 to 300,000 clones, around 89% of them singletons, with under 0.4% in the top ten. The sequence derives from a woman between 18 and 30 years old in good health and CMV-seronegative. Sequencing input: PBMCs. V and J are TRBV28 and TRBJ2-4, with 8 bases matching TRBD2. CDR3 amino acids: CASSSQTHPGSGVAKNIQYF. CDR3 DNA sequence: TGTGCCAGCAGTTCACAAACCCATCCAGGTAGCGGGGTAGCCAAAAACATTCAGTACTTC.